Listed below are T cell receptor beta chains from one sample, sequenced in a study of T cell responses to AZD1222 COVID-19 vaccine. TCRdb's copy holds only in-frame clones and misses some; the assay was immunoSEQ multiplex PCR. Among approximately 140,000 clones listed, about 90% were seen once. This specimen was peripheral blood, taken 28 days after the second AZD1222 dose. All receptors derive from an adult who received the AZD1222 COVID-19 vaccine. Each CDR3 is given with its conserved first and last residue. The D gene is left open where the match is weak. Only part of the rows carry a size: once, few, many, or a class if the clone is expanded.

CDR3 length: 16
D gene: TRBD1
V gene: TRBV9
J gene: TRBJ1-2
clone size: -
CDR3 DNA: TGTGCCAGCAGCACCATGGGACAGGGGAAGGCCTATGGCTACACCTTC
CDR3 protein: CASSTMGQGKAYGYTF

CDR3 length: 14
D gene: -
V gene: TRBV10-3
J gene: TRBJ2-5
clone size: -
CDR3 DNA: TGTGCCATCAGTGAATATAGTGGGGAAGAGACCCAGTACTTC
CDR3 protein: CAISEYSGEETQYF

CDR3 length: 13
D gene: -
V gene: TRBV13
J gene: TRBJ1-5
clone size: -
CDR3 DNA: TGTGCCAGCAGTTTGGGGAATAATCAGCCCCAGCATTTT
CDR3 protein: CASSLGNNQPQHF

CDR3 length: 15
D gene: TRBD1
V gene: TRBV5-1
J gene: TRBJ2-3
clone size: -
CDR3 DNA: TGCGCCAGCAGCTCCCGGGACAGAAACACAGATACGCAGTATTTT
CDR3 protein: CASSSRDRNTDTQYF

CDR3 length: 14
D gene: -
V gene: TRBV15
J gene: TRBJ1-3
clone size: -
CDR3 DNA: TGTGCCACCAGCGCGAGATTGGGGGGAAACACCATATATTTT
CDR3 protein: CATSARLGGNTIYF

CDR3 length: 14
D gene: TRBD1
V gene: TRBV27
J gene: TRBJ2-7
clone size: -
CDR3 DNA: TGTGCCAGCAGTTTAGCCTACAGGGGATACGAGCAGTACTTC
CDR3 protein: CASSLAYRGYEQYF

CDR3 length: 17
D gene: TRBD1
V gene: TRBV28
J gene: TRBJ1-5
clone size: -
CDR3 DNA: TGTGCCAGCAGTTCACATAGACAGGGAATTAGCAATCAGCCCCAGCATTTT
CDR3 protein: CASSSHRQGISNQPQHF

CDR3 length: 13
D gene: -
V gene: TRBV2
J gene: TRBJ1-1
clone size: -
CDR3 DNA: TGTGCCAGCAGTGCAGGGCCGAACACTGAAGCTTTCTTT
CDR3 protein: CASSAGPNTEAFF

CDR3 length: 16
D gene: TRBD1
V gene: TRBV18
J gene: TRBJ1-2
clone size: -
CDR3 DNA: TGTGCCAGCTCATCCGGACAGGGGGGGAGAATCAATGGCTACACCTTC
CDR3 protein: CASSSGQGGRINGYTF

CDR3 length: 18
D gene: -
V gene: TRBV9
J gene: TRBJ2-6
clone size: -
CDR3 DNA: TGTGCCAGCAGCGCGGGCAGGGAGGAGTTCTCTGGGGCCAACGTCCTGACTTTC
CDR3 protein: CASSAGREEFSGANVLTF

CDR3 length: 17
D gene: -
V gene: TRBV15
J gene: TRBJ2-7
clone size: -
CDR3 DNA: TGTGCCACCAGCAGAGGGGGAAGTAGCCTTAGCTCCTACGAGCAGTACTTC
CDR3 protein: CATSRGGSSLSSYEQYF

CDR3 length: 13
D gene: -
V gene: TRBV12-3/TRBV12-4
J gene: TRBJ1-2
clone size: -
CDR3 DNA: TGTGCCAGCAGTTTCGGACAGCAAGTTGGCTACACCTTC
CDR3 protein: CASSFGQQVGYTF

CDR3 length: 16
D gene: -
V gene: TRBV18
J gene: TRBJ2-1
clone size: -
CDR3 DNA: TGTGCCAGCTCACCACTTGGGGGCGCCGGTAGGAATGAGCAGTTCTTC
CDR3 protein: CASSPLGGAGRNEQFF

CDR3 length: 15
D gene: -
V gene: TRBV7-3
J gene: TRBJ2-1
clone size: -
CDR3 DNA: TGTGCCAGCAGCTTATACGGGGGTCGCTACAATGAGCAGTTCTTC
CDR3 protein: CASSLYGGRYNEQFF

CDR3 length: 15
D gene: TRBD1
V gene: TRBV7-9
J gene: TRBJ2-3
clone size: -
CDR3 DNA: TGTGCCAGCAGCTCCTGGACAGGGCCTTCCGATACGCAGTATTTT
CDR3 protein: CASSSWTGPSDTQYF

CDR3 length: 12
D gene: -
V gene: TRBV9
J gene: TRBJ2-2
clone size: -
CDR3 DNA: TGTGCCAGCAGCCCCAACACCGGGGAGCTGTTTTTT
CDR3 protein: CASSPNTGELFF

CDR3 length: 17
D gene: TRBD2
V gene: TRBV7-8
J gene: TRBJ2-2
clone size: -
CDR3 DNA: TGTGCCAGCAGTTCTGCACGCAGACTAGCGGGAACCGGGGAGCTGTTTTTT
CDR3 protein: CASSSARRLAGTGELFF

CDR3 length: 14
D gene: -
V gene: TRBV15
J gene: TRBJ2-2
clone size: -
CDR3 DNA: TGTGCCACCAGCAGAGACAGGGTGGCCGGGGAGCTGTTTTTT
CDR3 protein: CATSRDRVAGELFF

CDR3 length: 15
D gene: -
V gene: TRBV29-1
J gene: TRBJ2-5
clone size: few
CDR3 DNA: TGCAGCGTTGAGGCCCCAACCCCTACCCAAGAGACCCAGTACTTC
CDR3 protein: CSVEAPTPTQETQYF

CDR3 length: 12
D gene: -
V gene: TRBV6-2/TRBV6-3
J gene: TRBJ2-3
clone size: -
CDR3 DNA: TGTGCCAGCAGTTACTGGGGTGATACGCAGTATTTT
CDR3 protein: CASSYWGDTQYF

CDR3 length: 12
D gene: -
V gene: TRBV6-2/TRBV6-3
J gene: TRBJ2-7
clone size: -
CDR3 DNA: TGTGCCAGCAGCCCCACCTCCTACGAGCAGTACTTC
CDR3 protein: CASSPTSYEQYF

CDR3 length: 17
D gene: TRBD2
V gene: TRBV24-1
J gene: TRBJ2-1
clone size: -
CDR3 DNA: TGTGCCACCAGTGAATTAAGGACTAGCGGGAGGGCCAATGAGCAGTTCTTC
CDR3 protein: CATSELRTSGRANEQFF

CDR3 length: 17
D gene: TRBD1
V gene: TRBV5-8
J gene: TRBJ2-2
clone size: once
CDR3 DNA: TGTGCCAGCAGTTTTATCCGCGGGACAGGAGTTACCGGGGAGCTGTTTTTT
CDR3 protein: CASSFIRGTGVTGELFF

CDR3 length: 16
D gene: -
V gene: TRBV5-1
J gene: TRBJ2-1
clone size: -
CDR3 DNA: TGCGCCAGCAGCTCCTACGGGACTGGCTCCTACAATGAGCAGTTCTTC
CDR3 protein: CASSSYGTGSYNEQFF

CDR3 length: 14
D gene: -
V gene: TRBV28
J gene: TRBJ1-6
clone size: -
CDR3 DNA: TGTGCCAGCAGCTCGCCTCAAGGTCCTTCACCCCTCCACTTT
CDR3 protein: CASSSPQGPSPLHF

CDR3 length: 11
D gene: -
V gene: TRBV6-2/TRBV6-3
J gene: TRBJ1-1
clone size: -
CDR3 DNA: TGTGCCAGCAGTTACAAGGGAATGGCTTTCTTT
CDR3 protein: CASSYKGMAFF

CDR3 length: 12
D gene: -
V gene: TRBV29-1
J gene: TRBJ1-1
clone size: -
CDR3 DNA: TGCAGCGTTGAACAGCAAGTGGCTGAAGCTTTCTTT
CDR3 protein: CSVEQQVAEAFF

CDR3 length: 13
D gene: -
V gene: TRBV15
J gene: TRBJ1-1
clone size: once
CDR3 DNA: TGTGCCACCAGCAGAGGCCGGGGCACTGAAGCTTTCTTT
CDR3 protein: CATSRGRGTEAFF

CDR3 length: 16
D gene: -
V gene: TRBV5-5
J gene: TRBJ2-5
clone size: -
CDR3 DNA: TGTGCCAGCAGCTCGAACAAGACTCGTCGGGCCCGTGATGGGTACTTC
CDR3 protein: CASSSNKTRRARDGYF

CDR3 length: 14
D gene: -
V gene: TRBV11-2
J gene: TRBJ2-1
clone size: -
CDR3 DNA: TGTGCCAGCAGCTTAATGGGCGGGACCAATGAGCAGTTCTTC
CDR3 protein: CASSLMGGTNEQFF

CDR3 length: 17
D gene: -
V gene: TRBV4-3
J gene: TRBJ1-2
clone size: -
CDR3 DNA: TGCGCCAGCAGCCAAGAAAGTGGGGGGACGCTGAACTATGGCTACACCTTC
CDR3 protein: CASSQESGGTLNYGYTF

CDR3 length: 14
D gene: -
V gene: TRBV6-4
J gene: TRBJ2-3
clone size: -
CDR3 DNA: TGTGCCAGCAGTGACGGAGAAGCAACAGATACGCAGTATTTT
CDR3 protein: CASSDGEATDTQYF

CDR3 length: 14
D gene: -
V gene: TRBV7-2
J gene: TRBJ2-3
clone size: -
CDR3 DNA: TGTGCCAGCAGCTCGGGACCCGAGGGAGATACGCAGTATTTT
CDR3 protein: CASSSGPEGDTQYF

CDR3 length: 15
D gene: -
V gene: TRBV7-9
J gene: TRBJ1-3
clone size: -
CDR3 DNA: TGTGCCAGCAGCTTTCTCAGGGGCTCTGGAAACACCATATATTTT
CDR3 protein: CASSFLRGSGNTIYF

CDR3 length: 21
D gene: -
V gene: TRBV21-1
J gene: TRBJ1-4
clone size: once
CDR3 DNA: TGTGCCAGCAGCATGGGACAGCCGGGGGGACTCGGATCCGCAACTAATGAAAAACTGTTTTTT
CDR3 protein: CASSMGQPGGLGSATNEKLFF

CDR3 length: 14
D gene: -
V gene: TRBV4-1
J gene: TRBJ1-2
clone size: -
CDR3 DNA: TGCGCCAGCGGAAGTGGAGGGACCGGCTATGGCTACACCTTC
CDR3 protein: CASGSGGTGYGYTF

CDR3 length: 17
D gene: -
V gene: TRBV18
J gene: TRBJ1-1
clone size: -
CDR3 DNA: TGTGCCAGCTCACCTATCAGGGAACTTCAGATGAACACTGAAGCTTTCTTT
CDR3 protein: CASSPIRELQMNTEAFF

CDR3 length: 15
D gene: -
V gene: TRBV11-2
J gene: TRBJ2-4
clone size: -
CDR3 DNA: TGTGCCAGCAGCTTAAACCCGCTAGCCAAAAACATTCAGTACTTC
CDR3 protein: CASSLNPLAKNIQYF

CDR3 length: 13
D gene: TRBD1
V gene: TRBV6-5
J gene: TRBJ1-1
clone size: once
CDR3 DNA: TGTGCCAGCAGTTACTCGAACAGGGGTGAAGCTTTCTTT
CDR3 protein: CASSYSNRGEAFF

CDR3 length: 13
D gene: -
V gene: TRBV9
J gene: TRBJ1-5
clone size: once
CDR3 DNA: TGTGCCAGCAGCGTAGTTCCCAATCAGCCCCAGCATTTT
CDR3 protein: CASSVVPNQPQHF

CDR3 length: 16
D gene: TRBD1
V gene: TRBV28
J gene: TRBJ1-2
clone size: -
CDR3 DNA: TGTGCCAGCACCTTGGAGGGGACAGCAAAATCCTATGGCTACACCTTC
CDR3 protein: CASTLEGTAKSYGYTF

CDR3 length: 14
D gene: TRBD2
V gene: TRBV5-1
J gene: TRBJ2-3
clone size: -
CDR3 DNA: TGCGCCAGCAGCGCTGCGGGGGGCACAGATACGCAGTATTTT
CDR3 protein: CASSAAGGTDTQYF

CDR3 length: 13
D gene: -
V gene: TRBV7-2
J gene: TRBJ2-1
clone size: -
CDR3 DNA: TGTGCCAGCAGCTTAGGCAGAAACAATGAGCAGTTCTTC
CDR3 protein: CASSLGRNNEQFF

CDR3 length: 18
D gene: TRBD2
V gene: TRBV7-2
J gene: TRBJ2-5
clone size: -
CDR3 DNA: TGTGCCAGCAGCGGAATATCCCCACTAGCGGGGGGAGGGGAGACCCAGTACTTC
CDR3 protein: CASSGISPLAGGGETQYF

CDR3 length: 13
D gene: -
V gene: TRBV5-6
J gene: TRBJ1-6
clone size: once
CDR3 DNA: TGTGCCAGCAGACGGTCTTATAATTCACCCCTCCACTTT
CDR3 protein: CASRRSYNSPLHF

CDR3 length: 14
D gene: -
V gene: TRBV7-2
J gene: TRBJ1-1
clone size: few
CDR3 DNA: TGTGCCAGCAGCTTTAGTCTGGGGGATCTTGAGGCTTTCTTT
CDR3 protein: CASSFSLGDLEAFF

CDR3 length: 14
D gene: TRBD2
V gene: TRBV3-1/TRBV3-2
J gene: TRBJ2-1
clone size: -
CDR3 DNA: TGTGCCAGCAGCCAACAGCGGGAGGTCGGTGAGCAGTTCTTC
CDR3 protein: CASSQQREVGEQFF

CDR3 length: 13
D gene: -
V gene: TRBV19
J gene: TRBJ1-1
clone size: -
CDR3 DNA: TGTGCCAGTTCCCTACTAGGGGCGACTGAAGCTTTCTTT
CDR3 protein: CASSLLGATEAFF

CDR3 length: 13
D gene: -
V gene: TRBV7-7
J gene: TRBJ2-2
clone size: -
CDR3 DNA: TGTGCTAGCAGCTTGGGGAATACCGGGGAGCTGTTTTTT
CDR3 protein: CASSLGNTGELFF

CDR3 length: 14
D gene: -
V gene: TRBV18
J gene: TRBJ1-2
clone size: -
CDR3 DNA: TGTGCCAGCTCACCGACGGGGGGGGCTGATGGCTACACCTTC
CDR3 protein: CASSPTGGADGYTF

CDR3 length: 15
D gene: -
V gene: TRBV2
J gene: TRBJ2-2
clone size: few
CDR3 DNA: TGTGCCAGCAGTGGGGATAGGGGCGTCACCGGGGAGCTGTTTTTT
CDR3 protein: CASSGDRGVTGELFF

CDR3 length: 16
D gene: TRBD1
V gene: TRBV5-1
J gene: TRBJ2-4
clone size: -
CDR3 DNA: TGCGCCAGCAGCGGCCTGGGACAGGACGCCAAAAACATTCAGTACTTC
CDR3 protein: CASSGLGQDAKNIQYF

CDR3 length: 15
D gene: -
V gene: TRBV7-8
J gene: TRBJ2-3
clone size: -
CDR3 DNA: TGTGCCAGCAGCTTAGGGACGAGGAGCACAGATACGCAGTATTTT
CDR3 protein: CASSLGTRSTDTQYF